The 19 T cell receptor beta chains below come from one sample, sequenced in a study of T cell responses to AZD1222 COVID-19 vaccine. Produced via immunoSEQ multiplex PCR; TCRdb's table is partial and in-frame only. This sample has 150,000 to 160,000 clones, with roughly nine tenths found just once. This specimen consisted of peripheral blood, obtained on day 0 of AZD1222 vaccination. These receptors came from an adult in good health.

The rearrangement uses TRBV14 and TRBJ1-1; D is unclear. The V gene's germline CDR1 is SGHDN and CDR2 FVKESK. CDR3 length: 11 amino acids. Trimming cost V 5 bases and J 10 bases, with 11 bases left between them. The CDR3 region is CASSGGLAAFF. The DNA for the CDR3 is TGTGCCAGCAGCGGCGGGTTAGCAGCTTTCTTT.

The CDR3 sequence is CASTLDRTDTQYF. The CDR3 coding sequence is TGTGCCAGCACCCTGGACAGGACAGATACGCAGTATTTT. The gene calls are TRBV12-3 or TRBV12-4 and TRBJ2-3, with 7 bases aligning to TRBD1. J lost 3 bases, V lost 7 bases, and 4 bases had no gene match. CDR3 size: 13 residues.

The gene calls are TRBV15 and TRBJ2-2, with 7 nucleotides matching TRBD1. CDR1 and CDR2 from the germline V gene are LNHNV and YYDKDF (reference sequence). J was trimmed by 4 bases and V by 6 bases; bases with no gene match: 8. The CDR3 is made up of 15 amino acids. CDR3 bases: TGTGCCACCAGGATTACCCGGGACAGCACCGGGGAGCTGTTTTTT. It is translated as CATRITRDSTGELFF.

To note about this clone: The identical CDR3 is also encoded by other nucleotide sequences in the sample. The J gene is TRBJ1-2, the V gene TRBV7-9; tentative D call: TRBD1 (5 bases). Trimming shortened V by 4 bases and J by 2 bases, and 11 bases separated the two germline ends. The CDR3 totals 14 residues. CDR1 is SEHNR and CDR2 is FQNEAQ in the germline V gene (reference sequence). DNA for the CDR3: TGTGCCAGCAGCTCCACCGGGGCCAACTATGGCTACACCTTC. Its protein is CASSSTGANYGYTF. Using reference TRBV7-9 and TRBJ1-2 for the parts outside the CDR3, the full variable domain is DTGVSQNPRHKITKRGQNVTFRCDPISEHNRLYWYRQTLGQGPEFLTYFQNEAQLEKSRLLSDRFSAERPKGSFSTLEIQRTEQGDSAMYLCASSSTGANYGYTFGSGTRLTVV.

The V gene is TRBV6-5, the J gene TRBJ1-2; D not certain. The CDR3 loop spans 14 amino acids. Germline loops: CDR1 MNHEY, CDR2 SVGAGI. Trimming took 4 bases from V and 2 from J, leaving 11 bases between them. This CDR3 reads CASSFRQLNYGYTF. As DNA, the CDR3 is TGTGCCAGCAGTTTCCGGCAACTGAACTATGGCTACACCTTC.

The chain uses TRBV2 and TRBJ1-2, with D possibly being TRBD1 (6 bases). Germline CDR1 is SNHLY and CDR2 is FYNNEI. The ends were cut back, 3 bases at V and 8 bases at J, with 16 bases in the middle. The CDR3 loop spans 14 amino acids. The CDR3 DNA reads TGTGCCAGCAGTGACCAGTGGGGGGCAGAAGGCTACACCTTC. Its translation is CASSDQWGAEGYTF.

This chain joins TRBV30 and TRBJ1-5; 8 bases are a match to TRBD1. The germline gives CDR1 GTSNPN, CDR2 SVGIG (reference sequence). The junction had 11 bases not matched to a gene; V was cut back by 7 bases and J by 0 bases. The CDR3 extends over 16 amino acids. The CDR3 spells CAYLSQGAVSNQPQHF. The CDR3 DNA sequence: TGTGCCTACCTCTCTCAGGGGGCGGTTAGCAATCAGCCCCAGCATTTT.

As concerns this clone: Germline is not matched at one junction end, which may reflect a read error. CDR3 sequence (DNA): TGCGCCAGCAGTTTGGCCCCCAGCGGGGGGGCTAGGGGTGAGCAGTTCTTC. It is translated as CASSLAPSGGARGEQFF. V and J are TRBV5-1 and TRBJ2-1; 10 bases line up with TRBD2. This CDR3 is built from 17 residues. Germline V gene data show CDR1 as SGHRS and CDR2 as YFSETQ.

The chain is built from TRBV24-1 and TRBJ1-4; 9 bases align to TRBD1. The trim removed 4 bases at V and 8 bases at J, leaving 7 bases unmatched. The CDR3 spans 15 residues. Germline V gene data show CDR1 as KGHDR and CDR2 as SFDVKD. CDR3 nucleotide sequence: TGTGCCACCAGTGAGACAGGGGGTCTTGCCGAAAAACTGTTTTTT. It yields the protein CATSETGGLAEKLFF.

The V call is TRBV5-1, the J call TRBJ1-4, with a tentative D call TRBD1 (6 bases). Germline CDR1 reads SGHRS; CDR2 reads YFSETQ. The CDR3 extends over 16 amino acids. Deletions cut 4 bases from V and 3 bases from J, with 16 bases between. The CDR3 DNA follows: TGCGCCAGCAGCAAAACAGGGTATACGCCTAATGAAAAACTGTTTTTT. The encoded protein is CASSKTGYTPNEKLFF.

The chain couples TRBV7-9 to TRBJ1-2, with 11 bases fitting TRBD1. Losses at the gene ends were 5 bases for V and 4 bases for J; bases not matched to a gene: 6. Per germline, CDR1 SEHNR and CDR2 FQNEAQ (reference sequence). The CDR3 has 15 residues. Written as DNA, the CDR3 is TGTGCCAGCAGCGGACGCGGGACAGGGGGCTATGGCTACACCTTC. This gives the protein CASSGRGTGGYGYTF.

This chain joins TRBV7-9 and TRBJ2-3; 10 bases align to TRBD1. Trimming cost V 1 base and J 4 bases; bases outside gene matches: 8. The CDR3 has 17 residues. Germline V gives CDR1 SEHNR, CDR2 FQNEAQ (reference sequence). CDR3 in amino acids: CASSLVGQGPRADTQYF. DNA of the CDR3: TGTGCCAGCAGCTTAGTGGGACAGGGGCCCAGGGCAGATACGCAGTATTTT.

The rearrangement joins TRBV6-5 to TRBJ1-2; D is ambiguous. The CDR3 loop spans 12 amino acids. Germline CDR1 MNHEY, CDR2 SVGAGI. Trimming cost V 6 bases and J 4 bases, with 9 bases left between them. DNA of the CDR3: TGTGCCAGCAGCCTTGGCCCCTATGGCTACACCTTC. Translated: CASSLGPYGYTF.

The chain couples TRBV5-1 to TRBJ1-1; D unclear. Trimming removed 0 bases at V and 6 bases at J, with 12 bases between. There are 14 residues in the CDR3. Germline V gene data show CDR1 as SGHRS and CDR2 as YFSETQ. CDR3 in DNA: TGCGCCAGCAGCTTGGCCAGCAGGAGCGCTGAAGCTTTCTTT. This translates into CASSLASRSAEAFF. The complete variable domain, with remaining parts taken from reference TRBV5-1 and TRBJ1-1, reads KAGVTQTPRYLIKTRGQQVTLSCSPISGHRSVSWYQQTPGQGLQFLFEYFSETQRNKGNFPGRFSGRQFSNSRSEMNVSTLELGDSALYLCASSLASRSAEAFFGQGTRLTVV.

This clone has more than one count but fewer than ten. The CDR3 loop is CASSLSMNYGYTF. The CDR3 region has the DNA TGTGCCAGCAGCTTATCGATGAACTATGGCTACACCTTC. The V and J genes are TRBV11-2 and TRBJ1-2; D is unclear. V was shortened by 2 bases and J by 2 bases, with 6 bases between the two germline ends. The CDR3 is made up of 13 amino acids. Germline CDR1 is SGHAT and CDR2 is FQNNGV.

The chain uses TRBV30 and TRBJ1-3, with D hard to call. The ends were cut back, 4 bases at V and 0 bases at J, with 4 bases in the middle. Looked up from germline, CDR1 is GTSNPN and CDR2 is SVGIG (reference sequence). The CDR3 is 12 amino acids. This CDR3 is CAWKSSGNTIYF. DNA for the CDR3: TGTGCCTGGAAAAGCTCTGGAAACACCATATATTTT.

The rearrangement uses TRBV10-3 and TRBJ2-7; D might be TRBD2 (5 bases). The CDR3 spans 13 residues. Trimming took 6 bases from V and 0 from J, leaving 9 bases between them. Germline V CDR1 and CDR2: ENHRY, SYGVKD. The CDR3 nucleotides are TGTGCCATCAGGGGGAGCATCTCCTACGAGCAGTACTTC. It codes for CAIRGSISYEQYF.

The rearrangement uses TRBV19 and TRBJ1-2; tentative D call: TRBD1 (5 bases). In germline, CDR1 is LNHDA, CDR2 SQIVND (reference sequence). The ends were cut back, 5 bases at V and 8 bases at J, with 12 bases in the middle. The CDR3 totals 12 residues. CDR3 sequence reads: CASSQGLRGYTF. The CDR3, as DNA: TGTGCCAGTAGTCAGGGCCTCAGGGGCTACACCTTC. Drawing the rest from reference TRBV19 and TRBJ1-2, the complete variable domain is DGGITQSPKYLFRKEGQNVTLSCEQNLNHDAMYWYRQDPGQGLRLIYYSQIVNDFQKGDIAEGYSVSREKKESFPLTVTSAQKNPTAFYLCASSQGLRGYTFGSGTRLTVV.

The V call is TRBV29-1, the J call TRBJ1-2; D perhaps matches TRBD1 (5 bases). The CDR3 runs to 11 residues. Germline CDR1 and CDR2: SQVTM and ANQGSEA. V dropped 0 bases and J dropped 7 bases, with 6 bases sitting between them. CDR3 nucleotide sequence: TGCAGCGTTGAAGACAGGGCTGGCTACACCTTC. This translates into CSVEDRAGYTF.